These 32 T cell receptor beta chains were sequenced from one sample in a study of radiation and T cells in renal cell carcinoma. TCRdb's copy holds only in-frame clones and misses some; the assay was immunoSEQ multiplex PCR. This table holds about 150,000 clones, about 88% found once. The time point here: baseline pretreatment blood. Documented treatment: 15 Gy SBRT to primary tumor, nephrectomy 4 weeks later. The sample was blood, taken from a patient whose treatment included radiotherapy and nephrectomy. Receptors were obtained from a woman in her 70s with renal cell carcinoma.

This chain uses TRBV5-8 with TRBJ2-1; D not resolved. In germline, CDR1 is SGHTS, CDR2 YDEGEE. The CDR3 is 14 amino acids. Trimming took off 4 bases at V and 5 bases at J, with 13 bases between the two ends. The CDR3 region is CASSLRRTDNEQFF. CDR3 DNA: TGTGCCAGCAGCCTTAGGCGGACGGACAATGAGCAGTTCTTC.

This chain uses TRBV7-8 with TRBJ2-2; no reliable D call. The CDR3 length is 15 residues. CDR1 and CDR2 (germline): SGHVS, FQNEAQ. V was shortened by 8 bases and J by 2 bases, with 15 bases between the two germline ends. CDR3 protein: CASFRRDLNTGELFF. The CDR3 DNA follows: TGTGCCAGCTTCAGACGAGATCTTAACACCGGGGAGCTGTTTTTT.

The J gene is TRBJ1-6, the V gene TRBV5-1, with 8 bases aligning to TRBD1. Trimming removed 0 bases from V and 7 bases from J; junction bases left unmatched: 3. The CDR3 has 15 residues. Germline CDR1 reads SGHRS; CDR2 reads YFSETQ. CDR3 nucleotide sequence: TGCGCCAGCAGCTTGGCCGGGACAGGAAATTCACCCCTCCACTTT. It yields the protein CASSLAGTGNSPLHF.

In this sample, this clone turned up a few times. The chain recombines TRBV30 with TRBJ1-2; D unresolved. The CDR3 runs to 11 residues. V was trimmed by 3 bases and J by 3 bases, leaving 5 bases between them. Germline loops: CDR1 GTSNPN, CDR2 SVGIG (reference sequence). CDR3 region: CAWRSDYGYTF. The CDR3 bases are TGTGCCTGGAGGTCCGACTATGGCTACACCTTC. The entire variable domain, with the rest obtained from reference TRBV30 and TRBJ1-2, is as follows: SQTIHQWPATLVQPVGSPLSLECTVEGTSNPNLYWYRQAAGRGLQLLFYSVGIGQISSEVPQNLSASRPQDRQFILSSKKLLLSDSGFYLCAWRSDYGYTFGSGTRLTVV.

V gene TRBV28 combines with J gene TRBJ1-1; a weak D match, TRBD1 (5 bases). Germline loops: CDR1 MDHEN, CDR2 SYDVKM. This CDR3 contains 14 residues. V was clipped by 6 bases and J by 1 base, with 12 bases between them. The DNA for the CDR3 is TGTGCCAGCAGGGCGGGACGGGAGAACACTGAAGCTTTCTTT. It encodes CASRAGRENTEAFF.

The chain uses TRBV10-3 and TRBJ2-7; possible D gene TRBD2, 5 bases. Deletions cut 7 bases from V and 5 bases from J, with 15 bases between. The germline gives CDR1 ENHRY, CDR2 SYGVKD. CDR3 length equals 13 residues. The CDR3: CAITELAGHEQYF. CDR3 bases: TGTGCCATCACGGAGCTGGCGGGTCACGAGCAGTACTTC.

The genes are TRBV15 and TRBJ1-3; no firm D call. V lost 4 bases, J lost 3 bases, and 16 bases lay in between. The germline V gene has CDR1 LNHNV and CDR2 YYDKDF (reference sequence). The CDR3 loop spans 16 amino acids. CDR3 DNA: TGTGCCACCAGCAACAATCTAGCCGCAGGTGGAAACACCATATATTTT. Its protein is CATSNNLAAGGNTIYF.

This clone is a singleton in its sample. The rearrangement joins TRBV2 to TRBJ2-1; D is undetermined. Trimming took 4 bases from V and 6 from J, leaving 10 bases between them. Germline CDR1 SNHLY, CDR2 FYNNEI. The CDR3 is 13 residues long. CDR3 sequence reads: CASSGPGVNEQFF. The CDR3 DNA sequence: TGTGCCAGCAGTGGCCCGGGCGTCAATGAGCAGTTCTTC.

The rearrangement links TRBV7-9 to TRBJ2-5; 11 positions agree with TRBD2. The CDR3 loop spans 17 amino acids. CDR1 SEHNR and CDR2 FQNEAQ come from the germline V gene (reference sequence). Losses at the gene ends were 1 base for V and 0 bases for J; bases not matched to a gene: 4. In DNA, the CDR3 is TGTGCCAGCAGCTTAGTAGCGGGGGGGCCGAACCAAGAGACCCAGTACTTC. It yields the protein CASSLVAGGPNQETQYF.

This clone was observed a single time. The chain combines TRBV5-1 with TRBJ1-6, with 9 bases that match TRBD1. Germline V gene lookup returns CDR1 SGHRS and CDR2 YFSETQ. The trim removed 4 bases at V and 8 bases at J, leaving 7 bases unmatched. The CDR3 covers 15 residues. CDR3 DNA: TGCGCCAGCAGCCGGGACAGGGCAGGGGATTCACCCCTCCACTTT. It translates to CASSRDRAGDSPLHF.

The chain is built from TRBV29-1 and TRBJ1-1; D might be TRBD1 (6 bases). Germline loops: CDR1 SQVTM, CDR2 ANQGSEA. V was clipped by 6 bases and J by 2 bases, with 19 bases between them. The CDR3 loop spans 15 amino acids. CDR3 nucleotides: TGCAGCGTCGGAACCGGGGGCCGATATAACACTGAAGCTTTCTTT. Protein product: CSVGTGGRYNTEAFF.

J is TRBJ2-2 and V is TRBV5-1; maybe TRBD2 (5 bases). The CDR3 contains 14 residues. CDR1 and CDR2 (germline): SGHRS, YFSETQ. With 4 bases removed from V and 2 bases from J, the gap between germline ends came to 9 bases. The CDR3 region is CASSLRANTGELFF. The CDR3 DNA is TGCGCCAGCAGCCTGCGGGCCAACACCGGGGAGCTGTTTTTT.

This chain links TRBV5-4 with TRBJ2-2; 7 bases align to TRBD1. This CDR3 contains 15 residues. With 2 bases clipped from V and 1 base from J, the junction kept 2 bases outside the gene matches. The germline gives CDR1 SGHNT, CDR2 YYREEE (reference sequence). CDR3 in DNA: TGTGCCAGCAGCTTTAGGGACAGGAACACCGGGGAGCTGTTTTTT. Amino acid sequence: CASSFRDRNTGELFF.

V gene TRBV7-8 combines with J gene TRBJ2-7, with D tentatively TRBD2 (5 bases). The CDR3 has 15 amino acids. Germline V gene data show CDR1 as SGHVS and CDR2 as FQNEAQ. Trimming stripped 5 bases from V and 1 base from J, with 15 bases between. The CDR3 region has the DNA TGTGCCAGCAGCCTAGGACTCCGCGGTTCCTACGAGCAGTACTTC. As protein: CASSLGLRGSYEQYF. Full variable domain (outside the CDR3, taken from reference TRBV7-8 and TRBJ2-7): GAGVSQSPRYKVAKRGQDVALRCDPISGHVSLFWYQQALGQGPEFLTYFQNEAQLDKSGLPSDRFFAERPEGSVSTLKIQRTQQEDSAVYLCASSLGLRGSYEQYFGPGTRLTVT.

The chain couples TRBV5-4 to TRBJ2-2; 12 bases are a match to TRBD2. Germline values: CDR1 SGHNT, CDR2 YYREEE (reference sequence). CDR3 length: 15 residues. V was clipped by 4 bases and J by 4 bases; unmatched bases: 2. In nucleotides, the CDR3 is TGTGCCAGCAGCAGGGGACTAGCGGGCACCGGGGAGCTGTTTTTT. This encodes CASSRGLAGTGELFF.

This clone was picked up a small number of times. This sequence joins TRBV30 and TRBJ1-1; D unclear. Germline CDR1 and CDR2: GTSNPN and SVGIG (reference sequence). This CDR3 has 12 residues. Trimming took off 1 base at V and 5 bases at J, with 8 bases between the two ends. This CDR3 reads CAWSATGTEAFF. The CDR3 DNA sequence: TGTGCCTGGAGTGCAACGGGGACTGAAGCTTTCTTT.

V and J are TRBV5-1 and TRBJ1-2, with TRBD1 matching over 7 bases. With V trimmed by 2 bases and J by 3 bases, 7 bases remained unmatched. The V gene's germline CDR1 is SGHRS and CDR2 YFSETQ. The length of the CDR3 is 15 residues. The CDR3 DNA reads TGCGCCAGCAGCTTTGGAAGGGGGCAGGACTATGGCTACACCTTC. Translation: CASSFGRGQDYGYTF.

The chain uses TRBV5-1 and TRBJ2-2, with 7 bases fitting TRBD2. The CDR3 extends over 15 amino acids. V was pared by 1 base and J by 3 bases, with 3 bases of the junction left unmatched. The germline CDR1 and CDR2 sequences are SGHRS and YFSETQ. CDR3 sequence (DNA): TGCGCCAGCAGCTTGATCCGGGGGGACACCGGGGAGCTGTTTTTT. This translates into CASSLIRGDTGELFF.

The rearrangement joins TRBV19 to TRBJ1-2; D is uncertain. Germline values: CDR1 LNHDA, CDR2 SQIVND (reference sequence). With 4 bases removed from V and 0 bases from J, the gap between germline ends came to 15 bases. The CDR3 is made up of 16 amino acids. For the CDR3, the DNA is TGTGCCAGTAGTACTCCTAGCGGACGGGCTAACTATGGCTACACCTTC. Translated, it gives CASSTPSGRANYGYTF.

This clone showed up just a few times. The CDR3 bases are TGTGCCAGTTGGAAGAACACTGAAGCTTTCTTT. Translation gives CASWKNTEAFF. The chain employs TRBV6-5 and TRBJ1-1; D is uncertain. The CDR3 is made up of 11 amino acids. Germline CDR1 and CDR2: MNHEY and SVGAGI. Trimming took off 9 bases at V and 1 base at J, with 6 bases between the two ends.

The chain recombines TRBV9 with TRBJ2-1; tentatively, D is TRBD2 (6 bases). Germline-derived CDR1 and CDR2 are SGDLS and YYNGEE. The length of the CDR3 is 13 residues. V lost 3 bases to trimming and J lost 10 bases, with 14 bases between them. The CDR3 coding sequence is TGTGCCAGCAGCGCCCTGGAGGGGTGGGAGCAGTTCTTC. Its protein is CASSALEGWEQFF.

The V gene is TRBV7-3, the J gene TRBJ2-1, with TRBD2 identical over 9 bases. From germline, CDR1 is SGHTA and CDR2 FQGTGA. This CDR3 region has 15 residues. V lost 2 bases, J lost 7 bases, and 6 bases stayed unmatched. The CDR3 protein is CASSLGPAGGNEQFF. CDR3 DNA: TGTGCCAGCAGCTTAGGGCCAGCGGGGGGAAATGAGCAGTTCTTC.

The J gene is TRBJ1-6, the V gene TRBV27; TRBD1 agrees at 7 bases. The germline V gene has CDR1 MNHEY and CDR2 SMNVEV (reference sequence). This CDR3 spans 14 amino acids. J lost 10 bases, V lost 2 bases, and 5 bases had no gene match. In DNA, the CDR3 is TGTGCCAGCAGTTTAGACAGGGTAGGATCACCCCTCCACTTT. Translating gives CASSLDRVGSPLHF.

CDR3 nucleotides: TGTGCCAGCAGCTTAGGGCCAGGGGTTTCACCCCTCCACTTT. Encoded protein: CASSLGPGVSPLHF. The chain is built from TRBV7-8 and TRBJ1-6, with D tentatively TRBD1 (6 bases). The CDR3 consists of 14 residues. Trimming took off 1 base at V and 9 bases at J, with 10 bases between the two ends. The germline V gene encodes CDR1 SGHVS and CDR2 FQNEAQ.

The chain joins TRBV19 to TRBJ2-2; D is undetermined. This CDR3 contains 15 residues. In germline, CDR1 is LNHDA, CDR2 SQIVND (reference sequence). V was pared by 1 base and J by 6 bases, with 12 bases between. This chain's CDR3 is CASSIAGKDSGELFF. The CDR3 DNA reads TGTGCCAGTAGTATAGCGGGCAAAGATTCCGGGGAGCTGTTTTTT.

The chain links TRBV19 to TRBJ2-1, with a tentative D call TRBD1 (5 bases). Germline V lookup: CDR1 LNHDA, CDR2 SQIVND (reference sequence). The length of the CDR3 is 15 residues. Trimming left V 4 bases short and J 2 bases short, with 12 bases between. The CDR3 is CASSRVGLAYNEQFF. The DNA for the CDR3 is TGTGCCAGTAGTAGAGTGGGGCTCGCCTACAATGAGCAGTTCTTC.

This clone has only a few counts. The J gene is TRBJ2-3, the V gene TRBV7-6, with unresolved D. CDR1 SGHVS and CDR2 FNYEAQ come from the germline V gene. V gave up 5 bases and J gave up 1 base, with 13 bases separating them. This CDR3 spans 15 amino acids. The CDR3 DNA is TGTGCCAGCAGCCCTTTCCTCCGGGGCACAGATACGCAGTATTTT. Translation: CASSPFLRGTDTQYF. The variable domain in full, with the rest retrieved from reference TRBV7-6 and TRBJ2-3, is GAGVSQSPRYKVTKRGQDVALRCDPISGHVSLYWYRQALGQGPEFLTYFNYEAQQDKSGLPNDRFSAERPEGSISTLTIQRTEQRDSAMYRCASSPFLRGTDTQYFGPGTRLTVL.

This rearrangement joins TRBV5-1 to TRBJ2-7, with D tentatively TRBD1 (8 bases). The germline gives CDR1 SGHRS, CDR2 YFSETQ. V lost 0 bases to trimming and J lost 5 bases, with 27 bases between them. This CDR3 has 19 residues. CDR3 amino acids: CASSLDPRTGPAGSDEQYF. For the CDR3, the DNA is TGCGCCAGCAGCTTGGACCCTCGGACAGGGCCAGCGGGGAGCGACGAGCAGTACTTC.

V usage is TRBV5-1 and J usage is TRBJ2-3, with 9 bases lining up with TRBD2. Germline V CDR1 and CDR2: SGHRS, YFSETQ. The J segment lost 5 bases and the V segment lost 0 bases, leaving 7 bases of the junction unmatched. The CDR3 contains 16 residues. In DNA form, the CDR3 reads TGCGCCAGCAGCTTGGTGCGGGGGGGCTTGGGAGATACGCAGTATTTT. This translates into CASSLVRGGLGDTQYF.

The sample holds one count of this clone. J is TRBJ2-1 and V is TRBV5-4; the D gene is possibly TRBD2 (5 bases). The CDR3 spans 13 residues. Germline V gene data show CDR1 as SGHNT and CDR2 as YYREEE (reference sequence). V lost 3 bases and J 6 bases, leaving 10 bases between the germline ends. The CDR3 DNA is TGTGCCAGCAGCTCCACTAGAGTCAATGAGCAGTTCTTC. The encoded protein is CASSSTRVNEQFF.

The chain recombines TRBV7-2 with TRBJ1-2; perhaps TRBD1 as D (5 bases). Per germline, CDR1 SGHTA and CDR2 FQGNSA. The CDR3 extends over 14 amino acids. V was cut by 5 bases and J by 4 bases, with 14 bases left in between. The CDR3 sequence is CASSANQGSYGYTF. The CDR3 DNA sequence: TGTGCCAGCAGCGCCAATCAGGGATCCTATGGCTACACCTTC.

The chain carries TRBV27 and TRBJ1-4; TRBD1 agrees at 9 bases. There are 13 residues in the CDR3. Germline CDR1 reads MNHEY; CDR2 reads SMNVEV (reference sequence). The V segment lost 7 bases and the J segment 12 bases; nucleotides outside the gene matches: 9. CDR3 amino acids: CASTNLDRGELFF. In DNA, the CDR3 is TGTGCCAGCACGAATTTAGACAGGGGGGAACTGTTTTTT.